These 19 T cell receptor beta chains were sequenced from one sample in a study of T cells after yellow fever vaccination. TCRdb recomputed calls from the 5' RACE reads with MiXCR, one row per CDR3 protein. Of roughly 120,000 distinct CDR3 sequences in the sample, approximately 7.1% are singletons; the top ten hold 2.7%. The starting material was CD4+ T cells sorted from PBMCs, obtained about 49 days after the first yellow fever vaccination. The receptors were gathered from a man younger than 35 who received the YFV17D yellow fever vaccine.

This clonotype was detected many times. J is TRBJ2-2 and V is TRBV5-1; D gene ambiguous. Trimming cost V 0 bases and J 6 bases, with 9 bases left between them. This CDR3 has 14 residues. From germline, CDR1 is SGHRS and CDR2 YFSETQ. CDR3: CASSLGATPGELFF. In nucleotides, the CDR3 is TGCGCCAGCAGCTTGGGCGCGACCCCCGGGGAGCTGTTTTTT.

Concerning this clonotype: This may be a read error, as it is one base from a much larger clone. The chain couples TRBV7-2 to TRBJ1-5; a possible D gene is TRBD1 (5 bases). Germline CDR1 and CDR2: SGHTA and FQGNSA. Trimming pared 5 bases from V and 5 bases from J, leaving 13 bases between. CDR3 size: 14 residues. The CDR3 is CASSRQIGDQPQHF. CDR3 DNA: TGTGCCAGCAGCCGACAGATAGGGGATCAGCCCCAGCATTTT.

The sample holds many counts of this clonotype. J is TRBJ1-5 and V is TRBV3-1; D is possibly TRBD1 (5 bases). The CDR3 consists of 15 residues. Per germline, CDR1 LGHDT and CDR2 YNNKEL (reference sequence). Trimming removed 2 bases from V and 5 bases from J, with 13 bases in between. DNA for the CDR3: TGTGCCAGCAGCCAATCCTCAGGGCTGGATCAGCCCCAGCATTTT. Its protein product is CASSQSSGLDQPQHF.

This clonotype was seen ten or more times. The CDR3 loop is CSARIRGNFRDTQYF. As DNA, the CDR3 is TGCAGTGCTAGGATCAGGGGAAATTTCCGGGATACGCAGTATTTT. V gene TRBV20-1 combines with J gene TRBJ2-3, with D possibly matching TRBD1 (6 bases). Germline V gene lookup returns CDR1 DFQATT and CDR2 SNEGSKA (reference sequence). Trimming removed 3 bases from V and 6 bases from J, with 19 bases in between. This CDR3 contains 15 residues.

This clonotype showed up many times. The chain is built from TRBV6-1 and TRBJ2-7; D possibly corresponds to TRBD2 (6 bases). V was clipped by 2 bases and J by 7 bases, with 18 bases between them. Germline CDR1 is MNHNS and CDR2 is SASEGT. CDR3 length: 15 residues. The CDR3 nucleotides are TGTGCCAGCAGTGAAAGCGGAGGGAACTGGTGGGAGCAGTACTTC. Translated, it gives CASSESGGNWWEQYF.

This clonotype was recorded many times. The J gene is TRBJ1-1, the V gene TRBV7-2; possible D gene TRBD1, 6 bases. V was clipped by 11 bases and J by 4 bases, with 17 bases between them. CDR1 is SGHTA, CDR2 FQGNSA, per germline. The CDR3 covers 13 residues. CDR3: CALGVGGPTEAFF. Here the CDR3 DNA reads TGTGCCCTGGGAGTCGGGGGGCCCACTGAAGCTTTCTTT.

This clonotype has ten or more counts. The chain employs TRBV3-1 and TRBJ2-6, with 7 nucleotides matching TRBD1. Germline V gene lookup returns CDR1 LGHDT and CDR2 YNNKEL (reference sequence). J lost 6 bases, V lost 3 bases, and 11 bases had no gene match. The CDR3 has 17 residues. The CDR3 nucleotides read TGTGCCAGCAGCCAGGCCACCGGACAGGACGAGGCCAACGTCCTGACTTTC. It translates to CASSQATGQDEANVLTF.

This clonotype was found many times. The chain links TRBV24-1 to TRBJ1-2; D not resolved. In germline, CDR1 is KGHDR, CDR2 SFDVKD. The ends were cut back, 3 bases at V and 4 bases at J, with 17 bases in the middle. The CDR3 totals 16 residues. CDR3 nucleotides: TGTGCCACCAGTGATCGCCAGACCGAGGAAATCTATGGCTACACCTTC. Protein sequence: CATSDRQTEEIYGYTF.

About this clonotype: Possible read error: a much larger clone is one base away. A read error is likely, as this CDR3 ends without the conserved phenylalanine or tryptophan. This chain links TRBV11-2 with TRBJ2-5, with 9 bases lining up with TRBD1. Germline loops: CDR1 SGHAT, CDR2 FQNNGV. CDR3 length: 17 amino acids. The trim removed 2 bases at V and 5 bases at J, leaving 12 bases unmatched. The CDR3 protein is CASSLPRGTGMLETQYL. The DNA of the CDR3 is TGTGCCAGCAGCTTACCTCGGGGGACAGGGATGTTGGAGACCCAGTACCTC.

The sample holds many counts of this clonotype. The V gene is TRBV5-1, the J gene TRBJ2-3, with 9 bases fitting TRBD1. CDR3 length: 18 amino acids. Germline trimming cut 1 base from V and 4 bases from J; bases unmatched to any gene: 13. Germline V gene sequence: CDR1 SGHRS, CDR2 YFSETQ. As DNA, the CDR3 is TGCGCCAGCAGCTTGAACCAACAGGGGGCGACGGCCGCAGATACGCAGTATTTT. Residues: CASSLNQQGATAADTQYF.

This clonotype came up many times. This chain links TRBV10-2 with TRBJ2-5; 10 bases align to TRBD1. Germline CDR1 is WSHSY and CDR2 is SAAADI. The V segment lost 8 bases and the J segment 5 bases; nucleotides outside the gene matches: 11. The CDR3 sequence is 15 residues long. The DNA of the CDR3 is TGCGCCAGCCGTCCCGGGACAGGGGTTGGCGAGACCCAGTACTTC. It specifies CASRPGTGVGETQYF.

This clonotype was detected only a few times. V gene TRBV5-1 combines with J gene TRBJ2-1; 11 bases map to TRBD2. The CDR3 covers 15 residues. Per germline, CDR1 SGHRS and CDR2 YFSETQ. Trimming cost V 1 base and J 6 bases; bases outside gene matches: 3. The CDR3 coding sequence is TGCGCCAGCAGCTTGACACTAGCGGGGGCCAATGAGCAGTTCTTC. It codes for CASSLTLAGANEQFF. The full variable domain, rest sourced from reference TRBV5-1 and TRBJ2-1, is KAGVTQTPRYLIKTRGQQVTLSCSPISGHRSVSWYQQTPGQGLQFLFEYFSETQRNKGNFPGRFSGRQFSNSRSEMNVSTLELGDSALYLCASSLTLAGANEQFFGPGTRLTVL.

There are many counts of this clonotype. V gene TRBV18 combines with J gene TRBJ2-3; D is unclear. V was cut by 1 base and J by 3 bases, with 5 bases left in between. Germline-derived CDR1 and CDR2 are KGHSH and LQKENI. This CDR3 is built from 13 residues. The CDR3 loop reads CASSPLGTDTQYF. In DNA, the CDR3 is TGTGCCAGCTCACCACTTGGTACAGATACGCAGTATTTT.

This clonotype was observed at least ten times. The chain couples TRBV4-1 to TRBJ2-1; D unclear. CDR3 size: 12 residues. Germline assignment: CDR1 MGHRA and CDR2 YSYEKL. V was shortened by 2 bases and J by 9 bases, with 8 bases between the two germline ends. CDR3 in amino acids: CASSQPRGEQFF. The CDR3 DNA reads as TGCGCCAGCAGCCAACCAAGAGGTGAGCAGTTCTTC.

This clonotype was counted many times. The chain recombines TRBV4-1 with TRBJ2-5; D is possibly TRBD1 (6 bases). There are 15 residues in the CDR3. Per germline, CDR1 MGHRA and CDR2 YSYEKL. V lost 1 base and J 7 bases, leaving 16 bases between the germline ends. The CDR3 loop reads CASSQVGAARVTQYF. CDR3 DNA sequence: TGCGCCAGCAGCCAAGTGGGGGCGGCAAGAGTGACCCAGTACTTC.

This clonotype was recorded many times. The chain has TRBV5-1 and TRBJ2-2; D unclear. The CDR3 has 13 residues. Trimming shortened V by 1 base and J by 5 bases, and 6 bases separated the two germline ends. Germline loops: CDR1 SGHRS, CDR2 YFSETQ. CDR3 sequence reads: CASSLMGTGELFF. The CDR3 DNA follows: TGCGCCAGCAGCTTGATGGGGACCGGGGAGCTGTTTTTT. The full variable domain, rest sourced from reference TRBV5-1 and TRBJ2-2, is KAGVTQTPRYLIKTRGQQVTLSCSPISGHRSVSWYQQTPGQGLQFLFEYFSETQRNKGNFPGRFSGRQFSNSRSEMNVSTLELGDSALYLCASSLMGTGELFFGEGSRLTVL.

This clonotype was observed at least ten times. The V gene is TRBV7-2, the J gene TRBJ2-1; D may correspond to TRBD1 or TRBD2 (5 bases each). CDR1 SGHTA and CDR2 FQGNSA come from the germline V gene. With 1 base removed from V and 6 bases from J, the gap between germline ends came to 13 bases. This CDR3 has 15 residues. DNA for the CDR3: TGTGCCAGCAGCTTAGACAGGCCGAGGGGCAATGAGCAGTTCTTC. Amino acids: CASSLDRPRGNEQFF.

A few counts support this clonotype. V is TRBV5-6 and J is TRBJ2-7; D is undetermined. Trimming removed 1 base at V and 8 bases at J, with 10 bases between. Germline lookup yields CDR1 SGHDT and CDR2 YYEEEE. This CDR3 contains 12 residues. The DNA for the CDR3 is TGTGCCAGCAGCTTGACCCCCCTTCAGCAGTACTTC. Its translation: CASSLTPLQQYF.

This clonotype was seen more than once but under ten times. The chain links TRBV5-4 to TRBJ2-3; D possibly corresponds to TRBD1 (5 bases). The CDR3 spans 14 residues. The germline V gene encodes CDR1 SGHNT and CDR2 YYREEE (reference sequence). V lost 1 base, J lost 4 bases, and 10 bases lay in between. The CDR3 sequence is CASSLKAGPDTQYF. CDR3 bases: TGTGCCAGCAGCTTGAAGGCAGGGCCAGATACGCAGTATTTT.